The next 21 T cell receptor beta chains were all read from a single sample in a study of T cells in localized non-small cell lung cancer. The repertoire was sequenced with immunoSEQ multiplex PCR; TCRdb's copy has only in-frame clones and lacks some. The sample yields approximately 100,000 clones, approximately 90% seen once. The specimen comprised PBMCs, sampled before any cancer treatment. The receptors originated from a woman aged 40 to 75 with stage II squamous cell lung carcinoma.

This chain uses TRBV19 with TRBJ1-5, with TRBD1 as a possible D gene (6 bases). In germline, CDR1 is LNHDA, CDR2 SQIVND (reference sequence). The CDR3 covers 15 residues. Trimming took 6 bases from V and 4 from J, leaving 16 bases between them. CDR3 in amino acids: CASSPQDRRNQPQHF. As DNA, the CDR3 is TGTGCCAGTAGCCCGCAGGACAGACGAAATCAGCCCCAGCATTTT.

The V and J genes are TRBV19 and TRBJ1-2; D is unclear. The CDR3 contains 14 residues. Germline assignment: CDR1 LNHDA and CDR2 SQIVND (reference sequence). The ends were cut back, 3 bases at V and 3 bases at J, with 11 bases in the middle. In DNA, the CDR3 is TGTGCCAGTAGTATGGGCGTTCTGGACTATGGCTACACCTTC. This translates into CASSMGVLDYGYTF.

V and J are TRBV28 and TRBJ1-5, with TRBD1 matching over 8 bases. This CDR3 has 16 residues. With V trimmed by 3 bases and J by 6 bases, 10 bases remained unmatched. Germline-derived CDR1 and CDR2 are MDHEN and SYDVKM. The CDR3 DNA reads TGTGCCAGCAGTTTTGATCGGGCCAGGGGGCTTCAGCCCCAGCATTTT. Translated: CASSFDRARGLQPQHF.

V gene TRBV4-2 combines with J gene TRBJ1-1; no definite D call. Trimming took 6 bases from V and 5 from J, leaving 13 bases between them. Germline CDR1 is LGHNA and CDR2 is YNFKEQ. The CDR3 is 13 residues long. CDR3 in DNA: TGTGCCAGCAGTCGTGGGGTCATAACTGAAGCTTTCTTT. Translated: CASSRGVITEAFF.

This sequence joins TRBV7-2 and TRBJ2-7; D possibly corresponds to TRBD1 (6 bases). V was shortened by 1 base and J by 3 bases, with 7 bases between the two germline ends. Germline CDR1 is SGHTA and CDR2 is FQGNSA. The CDR3 runs 13 residues. CDR3 bases: TGTGCCAGCAGCTTAGAACAGGGCTACGAGCAGTACTTC. Translating gives CASSLEQGYEQYF.

This clone was observed once. The V and J genes are TRBV5-4 and TRBJ2-3; weak D call: TRBD1 (7 bases). CDR1 and CDR2 from the germline V gene are SGHNT and YYREEE (reference sequence). Trimming took off 5 bases at V and 0 bases at J, with 10 bases between the two ends. CDR3 length equals 14 residues. Here the CDR3 reads CASRQGTSTDTQYF. CDR3 sequence (DNA): TGTGCCAGCAGACAGGGGACTAGCACAGATACGCAGTATTTT.

This chain joins TRBV7-2 and TRBJ1-2; D call uncertain. Trimming pared 1 base from V and 4 bases from J, leaving 4 bases between. CDR1 and CDR2 from the germline V gene are SGHTA and FQGNSA. CDR3 length: 12 amino acids. The chain's CDR3 is CASSLVPYGYTF. CDR3 DNA sequence: TGTGCCAGCAGCTTAGTTCCCTATGGCTACACCTTC.

The chain joins TRBV7-8 to TRBJ1-2; D is unresolved. V was clipped by 1 base and J by 8 bases, with 8 bases between them. The V gene's germline CDR1 is SGHVS and CDR2 FQNEAQ. The CDR3 runs to 12 residues. CDR3 protein: CASSLGGGGYTF. The CDR3 region has the DNA TGTGCCAGCAGCTTAGGTGGAGGGGGCTACACCTTC.

There are a few counts of this clone. The rearrangement links TRBV28 to TRBJ2-7; the D gene is possibly TRBD1 (6 bases). Trimming shortened V by 4 bases and J by 6 bases, and 19 bases separated the two germline ends. Germline V gene sequence: CDR1 MDHEN, CDR2 SYDVKM. The CDR3 length is 15 residues. CDR3 coding DNA: TGTGCCAGCAGTTCGGACGGGCAGGTCAGGGGCGAGCAGTACTTC. Translation gives CASSSDGQVRGEQYF.

The CDR3 bases are TGCGCCAGCAGCTTTGGTCTACGCTACACCTTC. It encodes CASSFGLRYTF. V usage is TRBV5-1 and J usage is TRBJ1-2, with unresolved D. The length of the CDR3 is 11 residues. With 2 bases removed from V and 9 bases from J, the gap between germline ends came to 8 bases. Germline V CDR1 and CDR2: SGHRS, YFSETQ.

The rearrangement links TRBV2 to TRBJ2-7, with D possibly being TRBD1 or TRBD2 (5 bases each). This CDR3 is 11 amino acids long. Germline-derived CDR1 and CDR2 are SNHLY and FYNNEI. The V and J ends lost 6 bases and 7 bases respectively, with 10 bases between them. CDR3 loop: CASSRELEQYF. The CDR3 DNA follows: TGTGCCAGCAGCAGGGAGTTGGAGCAGTACTTC.

This chain uses TRBV7-2 with TRBJ1-5; the D is unclear. The ends were cut back, 8 bases at V and 5 bases at J, with 7 bases in the middle. Germline values: CDR1 SGHTA, CDR2 FQGNSA. The CDR3 loop spans 11 amino acids. CDR3 in DNA: TGTGCCAGCGGGAAAGATCAGCCCCAGCATTTT. This encodes CASGKDQPQHF.

The chain employs TRBV2 and TRBJ1-5; D perhaps matches TRBD1 (6 bases). The CDR3 has 15 amino acids. Germline CDR1 SNHLY, CDR2 FYNNEI. Trimming removed 9 bases from V and 6 bases from J, with 21 bases in between. The CDR3 DNA is TGTGCCAGACCTTGGTCCCGGGGGGGCGGTCAGCCCCAGCATTTT. This sequence encodes CARPWSRGGGQPQHF.

This clone came up once. This chain links TRBV7-9 with TRBJ1-2, with D possibly TRBD1 on 6 matching bases. Trimming removed 1 base at V and 4 bases at J, with 16 bases between. The length of the CDR3 is 16 residues. Germline values: CDR1 SEHNR, CDR2 FQNEAQ (reference sequence). The CDR3 DNA follows: TGTGCCAGCAGCTTAGATGGGCAGGGGCGACTCTATGGCTACACCTTC. Protein sequence: CASSLDGQGRLYGYTF.

The V and J genes are TRBV27 and TRBJ2-3; D is perhaps TRBD1 (6 bases). V shed 2 bases and J shed 4 bases, with 13 bases lying between them. This CDR3 is built from 15 residues. CDR1 and CDR2 from the germline V gene are MNHEY and SMNVEV (reference sequence). The CDR3 loop reads CASSLIQGKSDTQYF. Here the CDR3 DNA reads TGTGCCAGCAGTTTAATCCAGGGGAAGTCAGATACGCAGTATTTT.

The J gene is TRBJ1-5, the V gene TRBV5-5; no clear D gene. The V and J ends lost 2 bases and 6 bases respectively, with 9 bases between them. CDR3 length: 13 amino acids. Germline lookup yields CDR1 SGHKS and CDR2 YYEKEE (reference sequence). The CDR3 sequence: CASSFEGRQPQHF. The CDR3 DNA reads TGTGCCAGCAGCTTCGAGGGCCGTCAGCCCCAGCATTTT.

This rearrangement joins TRBV11-2 to TRBJ1-6, with a weak D call TRBD1 (6 bases). Germline V gene sequence: CDR1 SGHAT, CDR2 FQNNGV. This CDR3 has 15 amino acids. Between the trimmed V and J ends, which lost 0 bases and 6 bases, there was a span of 9 bases. This CDR3 reads CASSLEGRGNSPLHF. The CDR3 nucleotides read TGTGCCAGCAGCTTAGAGGGCAGGGGTAATTCACCCCTCCACTTT.

The chain joins TRBV19 to TRBJ2-5, with D perhaps TRBD2 (6 bases). Trimming left V 2 bases short and J 6 bases short, with 16 bases between. From germline, CDR1 is LNHDA and CDR2 SQIVND (reference sequence). The CDR3 loop spans 15 amino acids. The CDR3 here is CASSISAGRGKTQYF. CDR3 nucleotide sequence: TGTGCCAGTAGTATATCAGCGGGTAGAGGAAAGACCCAGTACTTC.

This CDR3 is CASSPSSYEQYF. The CDR3 DNA reads TGTGCCAGCTCACCGTCTTCCTACGAGCAGTACTTC. The V gene is TRBV18, the J gene TRBJ2-7; D uncertain. Germline CDR1 is KGHSH and CDR2 is LQKENI. Trimming took off 3 bases at V and 1 base at J, with 4 bases between the two ends. This CDR3 is 12 amino acids long.

The rearrangement links TRBV11-2 to TRBJ1-2, with D uncertain. Per the germline V gene, CDR1 is SGHAT and CDR2 is FQNNGV. CDR3 size: 13 residues. Trimming removed 5 bases at V and 3 bases at J, with 10 bases between. The CDR3 loop is CASSPAPDYGYTF. CDR3 nucleotide sequence: TGTGCCAGCAGCCCTGCCCCGGACTATGGCTACACCTTC.

This sequence joins TRBV5-1 and TRBJ2-5, with a possible D match to TRBD1 (5 bases). V gave up 4 bases and J gave up 1 base, with 17 bases separating them. The CDR3 is 16 amino acids. Germline V gene data show CDR1 as SGHRS and CDR2 as YFSETQ. The CDR3 DNA is TGCGCCAGCAGCCTCATGGGGCGGCAGCTCCAAGAGACCCAGTACTTC. Protein product: CASSLMGRQLQETQYF.